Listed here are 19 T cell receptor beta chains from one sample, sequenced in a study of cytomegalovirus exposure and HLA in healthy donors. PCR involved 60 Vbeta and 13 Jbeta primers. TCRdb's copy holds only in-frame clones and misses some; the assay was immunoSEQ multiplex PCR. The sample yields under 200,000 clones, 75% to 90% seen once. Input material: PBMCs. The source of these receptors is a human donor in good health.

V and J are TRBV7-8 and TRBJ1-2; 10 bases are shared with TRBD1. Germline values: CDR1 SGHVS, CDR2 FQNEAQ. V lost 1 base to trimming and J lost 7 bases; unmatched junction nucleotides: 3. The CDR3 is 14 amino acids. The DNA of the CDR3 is TGTGCCAGCAGCTTAGGACAGGGGGCCTTTGGCTACACCTTC. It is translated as CASSLGQGAFGYTF.

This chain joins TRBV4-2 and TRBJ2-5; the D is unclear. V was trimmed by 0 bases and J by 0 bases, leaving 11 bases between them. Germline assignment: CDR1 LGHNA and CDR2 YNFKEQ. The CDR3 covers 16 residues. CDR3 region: CASSQDTTEHQETQYF. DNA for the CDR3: TGTGCCAGCAGCCAAGATACCACTGAACACCAAGAGACCCAGTACTTC.

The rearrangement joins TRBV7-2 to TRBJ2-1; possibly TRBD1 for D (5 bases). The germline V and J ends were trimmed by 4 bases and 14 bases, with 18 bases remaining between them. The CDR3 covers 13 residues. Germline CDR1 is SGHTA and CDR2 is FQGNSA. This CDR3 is CASSSGYRAQKFF. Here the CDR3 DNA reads TGTGCCAGCAGCTCAGGGTACCGGGCACAGAAGTTCTTC.

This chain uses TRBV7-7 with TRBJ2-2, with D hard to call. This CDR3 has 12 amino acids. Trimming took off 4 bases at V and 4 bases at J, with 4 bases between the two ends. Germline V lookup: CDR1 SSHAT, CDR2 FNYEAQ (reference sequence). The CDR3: CASSSFTGELFF. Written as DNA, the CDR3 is TGTGCCAGCAGCTCGTTCACCGGGGAGCTGTTTTTT.

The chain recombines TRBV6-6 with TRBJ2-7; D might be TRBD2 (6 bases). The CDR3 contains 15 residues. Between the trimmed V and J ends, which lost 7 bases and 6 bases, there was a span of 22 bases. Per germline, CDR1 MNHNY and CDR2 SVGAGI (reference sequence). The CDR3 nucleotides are TGTGCCAGCACTAACCACCTGGAGGGGAAGTTCGAGCAGTACTTC. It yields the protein CASTNHLEGKFEQYF.

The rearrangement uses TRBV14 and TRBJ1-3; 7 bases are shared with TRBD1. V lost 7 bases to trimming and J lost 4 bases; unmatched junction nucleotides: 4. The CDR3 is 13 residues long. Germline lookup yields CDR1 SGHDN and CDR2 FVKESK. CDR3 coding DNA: TGTGCCAGCAACCCGGACAGGGGAAACACCATATATTTT. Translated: CASNPDRGNTIYF.

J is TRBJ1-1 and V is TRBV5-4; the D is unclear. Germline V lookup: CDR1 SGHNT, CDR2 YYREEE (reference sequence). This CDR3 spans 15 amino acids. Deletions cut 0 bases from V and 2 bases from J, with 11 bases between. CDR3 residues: CASSLVFRGNTEAFF. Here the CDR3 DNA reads TGTGCCAGCAGCTTGGTTTTTCGGGGTAACACTGAAGCTTTCTTT.

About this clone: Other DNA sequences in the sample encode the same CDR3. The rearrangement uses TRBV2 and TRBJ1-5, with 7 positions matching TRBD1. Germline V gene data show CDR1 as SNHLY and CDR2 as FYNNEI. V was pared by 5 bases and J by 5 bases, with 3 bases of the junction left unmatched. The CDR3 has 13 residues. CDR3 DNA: TGTGCCAGCAGTCGACAGGGAGATCAGCCCCAGCATTTT. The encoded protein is CASSRQGDQPQHF.

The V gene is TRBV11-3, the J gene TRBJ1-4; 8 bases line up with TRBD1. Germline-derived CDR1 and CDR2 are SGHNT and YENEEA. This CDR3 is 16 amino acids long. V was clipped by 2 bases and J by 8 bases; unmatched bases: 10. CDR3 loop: CASSLLRGQGWEKLFF. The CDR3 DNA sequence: TGTGCCAGCAGCTTACTACGAGGACAGGGTTGGGAAAAACTGTTTTTT.

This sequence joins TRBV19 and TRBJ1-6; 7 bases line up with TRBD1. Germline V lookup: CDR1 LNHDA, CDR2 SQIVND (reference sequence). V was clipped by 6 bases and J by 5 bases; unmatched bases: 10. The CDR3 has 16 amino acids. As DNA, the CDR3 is TGTGCCAGTAGGTGGGACAGCCCTGGGGATAATTCACCCCTCCACTTT. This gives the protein CASRWDSPGDNSPLHF. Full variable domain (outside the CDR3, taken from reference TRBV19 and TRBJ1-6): DGGITQSPKYLFRKEGQNVTLSCEQNLNHDAMYWYRQDPGQGLRLIYYSQIVNDFQKGDIAEGYSVSREKKESFPLTVTSAQKNPTAFYLCASRWDSPGDNSPLHFGNGTRLTVT.

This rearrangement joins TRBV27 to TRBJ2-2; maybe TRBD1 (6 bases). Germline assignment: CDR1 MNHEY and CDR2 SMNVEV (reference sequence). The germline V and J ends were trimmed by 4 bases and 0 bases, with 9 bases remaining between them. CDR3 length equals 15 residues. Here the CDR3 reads CASSSWTANTGELFF. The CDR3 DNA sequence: TGTGCCAGCAGTTCCTGGACAGCGAACACCGGGGAGCTGTTTTTT.

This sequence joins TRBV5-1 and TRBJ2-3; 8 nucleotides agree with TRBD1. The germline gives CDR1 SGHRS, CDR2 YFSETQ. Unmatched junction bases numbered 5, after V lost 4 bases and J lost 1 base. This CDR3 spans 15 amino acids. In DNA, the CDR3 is TGCGCCAGCAGCATTCCGGGACAGGGCACAGATACGCAGTATTTT. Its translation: CASSIPGQGTDTQYF.

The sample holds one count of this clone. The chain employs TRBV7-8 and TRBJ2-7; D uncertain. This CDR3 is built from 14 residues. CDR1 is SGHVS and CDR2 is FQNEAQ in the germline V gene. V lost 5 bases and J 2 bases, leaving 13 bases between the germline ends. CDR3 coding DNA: TGTGCCAGCAGCGGTCACAGTTCCGCCTACGAGCAGTACTTC. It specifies CASSGHSSAYEQYF.

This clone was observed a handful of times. The CDR3 nucleotides read TGTGCCAGCAGTGAAAGGGGGAAAAACACTGAAGCTTTCTTT. It encodes CASSERGKNTEAFF. The rearrangement links TRBV6-1 to TRBJ1-1; a weak D match, TRBD1 (6 bases). Germline V gives CDR1 MNHNS, CDR2 SASEGT. Deletions cut 2 bases from V and 2 bases from J, with 9 bases between. This CDR3 is built from 14 residues.

The CDR3 loop is CASSSRGRTSSYEQYF. The CDR3 nucleotides read TGTGCCAGCAGTTCCCGGGGCCGGACTAGCTCCTACGAGCAGTACTTC. The chain combines TRBV6-5 with TRBJ2-7; 7 nucleotides agree with TRBD2. The CDR3 totals 16 residues. Germline V gives CDR1 MNHEY, CDR2 SVGAGI. The ends lost 4 bases at V and 0 bases at J; junction bases unmatched: 9.

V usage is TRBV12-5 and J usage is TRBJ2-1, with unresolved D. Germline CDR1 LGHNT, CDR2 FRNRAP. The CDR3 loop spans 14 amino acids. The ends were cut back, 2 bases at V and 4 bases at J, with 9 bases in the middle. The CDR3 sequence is CASGLPNRYNEQFF. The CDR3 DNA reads TGTGCTAGTGGTTTGCCAAACCGGTACAATGAGCAGTTCTTC.

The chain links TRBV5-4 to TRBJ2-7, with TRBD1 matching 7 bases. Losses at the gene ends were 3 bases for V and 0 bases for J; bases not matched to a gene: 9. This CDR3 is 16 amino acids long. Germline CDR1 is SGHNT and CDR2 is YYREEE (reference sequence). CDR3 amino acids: CASSSQTGQVSYEQYF. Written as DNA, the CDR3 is TGTGCCAGCAGCTCTCAAACCGGACAGGTCTCCTACGAGCAGTACTTC. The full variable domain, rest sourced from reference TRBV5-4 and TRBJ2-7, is ETGVTQSPTHLIKTRGQQVTLRCSSQSGHNTVSWYQQALGQGPQFIFQYYREEENGRGNFPPRFSGLQFPNYSSELNVNALELDDSALYLCASSSQTGQVSYEQYFGPGTRLTVT.

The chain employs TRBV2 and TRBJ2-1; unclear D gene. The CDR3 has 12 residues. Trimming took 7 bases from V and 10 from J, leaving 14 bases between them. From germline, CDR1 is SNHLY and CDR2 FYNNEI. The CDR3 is CASTLTPNEQFF. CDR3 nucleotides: TGTGCCAGCACTCTTACCCCTAACGAGCAGTTCTTC.

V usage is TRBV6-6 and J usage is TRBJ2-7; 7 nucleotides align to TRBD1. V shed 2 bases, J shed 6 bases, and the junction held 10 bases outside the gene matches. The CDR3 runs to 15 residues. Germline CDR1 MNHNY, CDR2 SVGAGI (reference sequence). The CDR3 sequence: CASSYTQTGRVEQYF. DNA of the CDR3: TGTGCCAGCAGTTACACCCAGACAGGGCGGGTCGAGCAGTACTTC.